This TCR beta chain was identified during a study of blood T cell repertoires in COVID-19. Across the whole study: The United States, Italy and Spain supplied acute and convalescent COVID-19 samples. In each case, the material was cDNA or gDNA derived from T cells, B-cell-depleted T cells, or PBMCs.

Original analysis: Estimated nucleated cell counts came from reference gene primer amplification. This table comes from immunoSEQ multiplex PCR, and its TCRdb copy is limited to in-frame clones, with some not included. V and J calls and clone size follow that table, whereas D and trimming were derived from the DNA. Among roughly 220,000 clones listed, 85% were seen once. There are 14 residues in the CDR3. Looked up from germline, CDR1 is SGDLS and CDR2 is YYNGEE. V was pared by 4 bases and J by 6 bases, with 14 bases between. The sequence came from a man aged 50-59 years who had recovered from COVID-19. The chain combines TRBV9 with TRBJ2-1; tentatively, D is TRBD2 (6 bases). The specimen was peripheral blood. This CDR3 is CASSTTRTANEQFF. CDR3 nucleotide sequence: TGTGCCAGCAGCACGACTAGGACGGCCAATGAGCAGTTCTTC. The full variable domain, in which reference TRBV9 and TRBJ2-1 provide the parts outside the CDR3, is DSGVTQTPKHLITATGQRVTLRCSPRSGDLSVYWYQQSLDQGLQFLIQYYNGEERAKGNILERFSAQQFPDLHSELNLSSLELGDSALYFCASSTTRTANEQFFGPGTRLTVL.